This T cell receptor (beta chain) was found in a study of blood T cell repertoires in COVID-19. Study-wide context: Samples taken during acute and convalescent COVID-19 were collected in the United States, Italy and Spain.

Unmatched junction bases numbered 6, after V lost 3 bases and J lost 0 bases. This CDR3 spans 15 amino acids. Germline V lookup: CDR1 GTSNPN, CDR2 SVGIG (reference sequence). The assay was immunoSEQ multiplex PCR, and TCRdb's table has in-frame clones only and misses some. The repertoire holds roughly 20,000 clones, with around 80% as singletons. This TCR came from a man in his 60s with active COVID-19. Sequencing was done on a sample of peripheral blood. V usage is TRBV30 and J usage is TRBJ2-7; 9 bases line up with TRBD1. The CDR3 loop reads CAWRPGQGLSYEQYF. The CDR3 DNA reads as TGTGCCTGGAGACCGGGACAGGGTCTCTCCTACGAGCAGTACTTC. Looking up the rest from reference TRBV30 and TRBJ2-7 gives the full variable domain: SQTIHQWPATLVQPVGSPLSLECTVEGTSNPNLYWYRQAAGRGLQLLFYSVGIGQISSEVPQNLSASRPQDRQFILSSKKLLLSDSGFYLCAWRPGQGLSYEQYFGPGTRLTVT.